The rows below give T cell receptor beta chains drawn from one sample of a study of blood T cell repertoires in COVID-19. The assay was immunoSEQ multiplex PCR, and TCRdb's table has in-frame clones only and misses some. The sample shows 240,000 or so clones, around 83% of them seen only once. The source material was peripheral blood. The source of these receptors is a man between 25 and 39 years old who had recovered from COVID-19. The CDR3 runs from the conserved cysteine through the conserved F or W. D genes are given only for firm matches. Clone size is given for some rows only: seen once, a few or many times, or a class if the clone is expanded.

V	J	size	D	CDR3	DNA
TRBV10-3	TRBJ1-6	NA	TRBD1	CATAGTGVGSPLHF	TGTGCCACGGCGGGGACAGGCGTGGGTTCACCCCTCCACTTT
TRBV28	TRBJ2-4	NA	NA	CATTTPFTEYIQYF	TGTGCCACCACGACCCCCTTTACAGAATACATTCAGTACTTC
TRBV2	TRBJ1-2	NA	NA	CASSGGGYTF	TGTGCCAGCTCGGGGGGAGGCTACACCTTC
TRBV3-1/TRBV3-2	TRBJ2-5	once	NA	CASSQGGGHLQETQYF	TGTGCCAGCAGCCAAGGGGGGGGACACCTTCAAGAGACCCAGTACTTC
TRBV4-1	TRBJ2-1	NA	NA	CASSQAQRQFF	TGCGCCAGCAGCCAAGCCCAGCGACAGTTCTTC
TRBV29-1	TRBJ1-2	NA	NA	CSVSTGAAGYTF	TGCAGCGTATCCACTGGGGCGGCTGGCTACACCTTC
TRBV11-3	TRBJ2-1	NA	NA	CASSFAGANEQFF	TGTGCCAGCAGCTTCGCAGGGGCCAATGAGCAGTTCTTC
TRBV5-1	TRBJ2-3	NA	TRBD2	CASSTTSGTEYF	TGCGCCAGCAGCACGACTAGCGGGACGGAGTATTTT
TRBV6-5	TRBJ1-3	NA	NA	CASHTGNSGNTIYF	TGTGCCAGCCATACAGGAAACTCTGGAAACACCATATATTTT
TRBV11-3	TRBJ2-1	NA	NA	CASSPHASYNEQFF	TGTGCCAGCAGCCCACATGCCTCCTACAATGAGCAGTTCTTC
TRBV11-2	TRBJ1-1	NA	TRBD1	CASSLDLTGPDTEAFF	TGTGCCAGCAGCTTAGACCTGACAGGGCCGGACACTGAAGCTTTCTTT
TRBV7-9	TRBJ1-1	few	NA	CASSLQGNTEAFF	TGTGCCAGCAGCTTACAGGGCAACACTGAAGCTTTCTTT
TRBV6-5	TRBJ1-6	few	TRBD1	CASSYSGGTGSSPLHF	TGTGCCAGCAGTTACTCGGGAGGGACAGGGTCTTCACCCCTCCACTTT
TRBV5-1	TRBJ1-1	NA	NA	CASSSVPRAMNTEAFF	TGCGCCAGCAGCTCGGTCCCCAGGGCAATGAACACTGAAGCTTTCTTT
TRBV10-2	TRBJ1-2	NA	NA	CASRALGYTF	TGCGCCAGCAGGGCCTTGGGCTACACCTTC
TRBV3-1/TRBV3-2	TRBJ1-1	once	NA	CASTTRGTEAFF	TGTGCCAGCACAACGCGAGGCACTGAAGCTTTCTTT
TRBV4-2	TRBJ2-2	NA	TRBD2	CASSQEKAGTGELFF	TGTGCCAGCAGCCAAGAAAAAGCGGGAACCGGGGAGCTGTTTTTT
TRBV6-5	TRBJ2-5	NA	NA	CASSSDFQETQYF	TGTGCCAGCAGTTCAGACTTCCAAGAGACCCAGTACTTC
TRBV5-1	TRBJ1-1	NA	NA	CASSPRAGGRRDTEAFF	TGCGCCAGCAGCCCCCGAGCGGGGGGGCGGAGGGACACTGAAGCTTTCTTT
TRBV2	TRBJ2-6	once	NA	CASSLSSGANVLTF	TGTGCCAGCAGTCTCTCCTCTGGGGCCAACGTCCTGACTTTC
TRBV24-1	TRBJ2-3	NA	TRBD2	CATSDGGDDTDTQYF	TGTGCCACCAGTGACGGGGGGGACGACACAGATACGCAGTATTTT
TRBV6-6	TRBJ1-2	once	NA	CASSYLSYGGYTF	TGTGCCAGCAGTTACTTATCCTACGGGGGCTACACCTTC
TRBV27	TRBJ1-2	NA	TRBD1	CASRRQGTPLNYGYTF	TGTGCCAGCAGGAGACAGGGGACACCTCTGAACTATGGCTACACCTTC
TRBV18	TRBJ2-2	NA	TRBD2	CASSLRAGVNTGELFF	TGTGCCAGCTCACTACGAGCGGGGGTCAACACCGGGGAGCTGTTTTTT
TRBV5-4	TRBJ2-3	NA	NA	CASSLGGPNTDTQYF	TGTGCCAGCAGCTTGGGAGGCCCCAACACAGATACGCAGTATTTT
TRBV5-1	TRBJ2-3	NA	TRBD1	CASSFPTGGGGPTDTQYF	TGCGCCAGCAGCTTTCCTACAGGGGGCGGGGGTCCCACAGATACGCAGTATTTT
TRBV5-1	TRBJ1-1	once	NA	CASSRWGVANTEAFF	TGCGCCAGCAGCCGGTGGGGGGTCGCGAACACTGAAGCTTTCTTT
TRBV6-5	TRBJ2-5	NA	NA	CASSQYYRAQETQYF	TGTGCCAGCAGTCAATACTACAGGGCTCAAGAGACCCAGTACTTC
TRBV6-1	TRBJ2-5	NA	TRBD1	CASSGLGTGRQETQYF	TGTGCCAGCAGTGGACTTGGGACAGGGCGCCAAGAGACCCAGTACTTC
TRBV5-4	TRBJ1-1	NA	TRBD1	CAGQQGMNTEAFF	TGTGCCGGACAACAGGGGATGAACACTGAAGCTTTCTTT
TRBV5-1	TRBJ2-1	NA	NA	CASSLGTQTYNEQFF	TGCGCCAGCAGCTTGGGGACTCAGACCTACAATGAGCAGTTCTTC
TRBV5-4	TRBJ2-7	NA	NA	CASSLGNGGYEQYF	TGTGCCAGCAGCTTGGGGAATGGAGGGTACGAGCAGTACTTC
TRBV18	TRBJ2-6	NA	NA	CASSPYTKGAGANVLTF	TGTGCCAGCTCACCGTATACCAAGGGGGCTGGGGCCAACGTCCTGACTTTC
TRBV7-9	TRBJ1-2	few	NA	CASSSKSYGYTF	TGTGCCAGCAGCTCTAAATCGTATGGCTACACCTTC
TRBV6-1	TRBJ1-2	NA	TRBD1	CASSEPGTEHFRNGYTF	TGTGCCAGCAGTGAGCCGGGGACAGAACACTTCCGAAATGGCTACACCTTC
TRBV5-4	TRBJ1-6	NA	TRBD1	CASSARTGGYNSPLHF	TGTGCCAGCAGCGCGCGGACAGGGGGCTATAATTCACCCCTCCACTTT
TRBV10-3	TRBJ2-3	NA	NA	CAISESGAATQYF	TGTGCCATCAGTGAGTCCGGAGCGGCTACGCAGTATTTT
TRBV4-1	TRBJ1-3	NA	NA	CASSQEGRGLSGNTIYF	TGCGCCAGCAGCCAAGAAGGCAGGGGCCTCTCTGGAAACACCATATATTTT
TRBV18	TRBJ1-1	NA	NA	CASSPNVAVNTEAFF	TGTGCCAGCTCACCAAACGTGGCAGTAAACACTGAAGCTTTCTTT
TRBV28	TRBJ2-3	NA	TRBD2	CASGSGATQYF	TGTGCCAGCGGTAGCGGGGCTACGCAGTATTTT
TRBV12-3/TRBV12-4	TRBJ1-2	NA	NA	CASSLPGADGYTF	TGTGCCAGCAGTTTACCAGGGGCAGACGGCTACACCTTC
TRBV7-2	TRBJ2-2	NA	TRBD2	CASSLTGGRLAGELFF	TGTGCCAGCAGCCTGACGGGGGGGCGTCTCGCCGGGGAGCTGTTTTTT
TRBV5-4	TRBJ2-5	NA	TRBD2	CASSSGLAAETQYF	TGTGCCAGCAGCTCGGGACTAGCGGCAGAGACCCAGTACTTC
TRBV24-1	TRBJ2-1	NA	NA	CATSDRKSTRYNEQFF	TGTGCCACCAGTGACCGAAAAAGTACTCGCTACAATGAGCAGTTCTTC
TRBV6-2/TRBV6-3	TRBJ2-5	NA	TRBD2	CASSGAQETQYF	TGTGCCAGTAGCGGGGCCCAAGAGACCCAGTACTTC
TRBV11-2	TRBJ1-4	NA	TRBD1	CASRRTGEKLFF	TGTGCCAGCAGGCGGACAGGGGAAAAACTGTTTTTT